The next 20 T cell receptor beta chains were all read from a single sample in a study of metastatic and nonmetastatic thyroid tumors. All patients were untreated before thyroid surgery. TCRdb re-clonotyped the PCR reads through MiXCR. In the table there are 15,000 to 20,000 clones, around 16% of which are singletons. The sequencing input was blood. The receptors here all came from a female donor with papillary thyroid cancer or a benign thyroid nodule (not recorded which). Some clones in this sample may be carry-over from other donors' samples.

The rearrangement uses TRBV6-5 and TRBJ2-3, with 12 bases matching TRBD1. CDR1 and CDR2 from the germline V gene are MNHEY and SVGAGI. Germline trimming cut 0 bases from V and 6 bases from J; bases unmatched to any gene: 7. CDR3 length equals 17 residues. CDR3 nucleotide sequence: TGTGCCAGCAGTTACTCCCTCGGGACAGGGGGCGTCGATACGCAGTATTTT. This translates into CASSYSLGTGGVDTQYF.

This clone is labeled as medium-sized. The CDR3 loop is CASSPRSSGAYEQYF. The CDR3 DNA reads as TGTGCCAGCAGTCCCAGAAGTAGCGGGGCCTACGAGCAGTACTTC. The rearrangement uses TRBV12-3 or TRBV12-4 and TRBJ2-7; 8 nucleotides agree with TRBD2. CDR3 length: 15 amino acids. With V trimmed by 5 bases and J by 2 bases, 8 bases remained unmatched.

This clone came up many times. Here the CDR3 DNA reads TGTGCCAGCAGCGGGACAGGGAATGAAAAACTGTTTTTT. This encodes CASSGTGNEKLFF. The chain uses TRBV6-1 and TRBJ1-4; 9 bases line up with TRBD1. There are 13 residues in the CDR3. V shed 6 bases, J shed 5 bases, and the junction held 1 base outside the gene matches. Germline V gene lookup returns CDR1 MNHNS and CDR2 SASEGT.

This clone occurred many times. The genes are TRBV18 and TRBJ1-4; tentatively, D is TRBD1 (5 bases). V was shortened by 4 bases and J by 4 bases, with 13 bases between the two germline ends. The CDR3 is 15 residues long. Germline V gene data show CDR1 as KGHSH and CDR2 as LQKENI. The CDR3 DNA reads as TGTGCCAGCTCACGCGACAGCGGTGATAATGAAAAACTGTTTTTT. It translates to CASSRDSGDNEKLFF.

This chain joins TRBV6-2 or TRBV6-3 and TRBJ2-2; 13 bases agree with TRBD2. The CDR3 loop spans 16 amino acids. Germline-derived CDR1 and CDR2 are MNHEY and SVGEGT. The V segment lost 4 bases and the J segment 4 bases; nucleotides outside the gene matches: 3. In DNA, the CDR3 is TGTGCCAGCAGTTTTACTAGCGGGAGGGCCACCGGGGAGCTGTTTTTT. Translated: CASSFTSGRATGELFF.

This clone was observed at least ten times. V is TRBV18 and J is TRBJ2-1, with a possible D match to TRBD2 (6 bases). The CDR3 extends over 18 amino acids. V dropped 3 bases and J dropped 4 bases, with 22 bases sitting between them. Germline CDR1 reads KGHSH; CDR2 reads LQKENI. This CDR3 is CASSPDAPLAFGYNEQFF. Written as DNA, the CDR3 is TGTGCCAGCTCACCGGATGCCCCCCTAGCGTTCGGGTACAATGAGCAGTTCTTC.

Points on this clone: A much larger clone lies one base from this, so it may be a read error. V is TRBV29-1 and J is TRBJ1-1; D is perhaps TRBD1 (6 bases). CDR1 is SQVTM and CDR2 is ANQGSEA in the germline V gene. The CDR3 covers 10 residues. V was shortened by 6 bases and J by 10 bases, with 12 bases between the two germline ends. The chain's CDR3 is CSVQDSGAFF. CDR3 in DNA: TGCAGCGTACAGGACAGTGGAGCTTTCTTT.

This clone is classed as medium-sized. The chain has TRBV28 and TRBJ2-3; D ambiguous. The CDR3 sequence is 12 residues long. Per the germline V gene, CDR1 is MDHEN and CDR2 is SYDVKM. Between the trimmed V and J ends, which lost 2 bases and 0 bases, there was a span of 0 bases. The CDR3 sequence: CASSLSTDTQYF. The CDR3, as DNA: TGTGCCAGCAGTTTAAGCACAGATACGCAGTATTTT.

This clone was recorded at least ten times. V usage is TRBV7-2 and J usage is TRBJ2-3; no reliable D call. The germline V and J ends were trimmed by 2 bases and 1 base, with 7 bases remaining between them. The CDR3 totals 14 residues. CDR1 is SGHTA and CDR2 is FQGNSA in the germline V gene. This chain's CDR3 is CASSLQGRTDTQYF. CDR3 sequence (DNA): TGTGCCAGCAGCTTACAAGGACGCACAGATACGCAGTATTTT.

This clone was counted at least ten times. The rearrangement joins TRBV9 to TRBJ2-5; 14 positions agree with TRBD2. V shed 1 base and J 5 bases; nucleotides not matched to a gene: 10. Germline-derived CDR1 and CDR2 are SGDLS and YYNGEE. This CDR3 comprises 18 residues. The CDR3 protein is CASSVSAGTSGRLETQYF. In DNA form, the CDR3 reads TGTGCCAGCAGCGTATCAGCCGGGACTAGCGGGAGATTGGAGACCCAGTACTTC. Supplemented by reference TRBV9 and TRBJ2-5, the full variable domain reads DSGVTQTPKHLITATGQRVTLRCSPRSGDLSVYWYQQSLDQGLQFLIQYYNGEERAKGNILERFSAQQFPDLHSELNLSSLELGDSALYFCASSVSAGTSGRLETQYFGPGTRLLVL.

The CDR3: CASSEEIVPGEQYF. Written as DNA, the CDR3 is TGTGCCAGCAGTGAAGAGATCGTACCAGGCGAGCAGTACTTC. The chain links TRBV6-1 to TRBJ2-7; D gene uncertain. With 1 base removed from V and 6 bases from J, the gap between germline ends came to 13 bases. Germline CDR1 and CDR2: MNHNS and SASEGT. CDR3 length equals 14 residues.

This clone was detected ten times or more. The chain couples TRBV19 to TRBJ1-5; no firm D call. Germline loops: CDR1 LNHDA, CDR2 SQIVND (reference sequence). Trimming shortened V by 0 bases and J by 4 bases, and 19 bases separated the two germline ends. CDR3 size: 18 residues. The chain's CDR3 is CASSIDPLAEGWNQPQHF. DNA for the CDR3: TGTGCCAGTAGTATAGATCCTTTAGCAGAAGGTTGGAATCAGCCCCAGCATTTT. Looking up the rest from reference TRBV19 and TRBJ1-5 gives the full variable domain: DGGITQSPKYLFRKEGQNVTLSCEQNLNHDAMYWYRQDPGQGLRLIYYSQIVNDFQKGDIAEGYSVSREKKESFPLTVTSAQKNPTAFYLCASSIDPLAEGWNQPQHFGDGTRLSIL.

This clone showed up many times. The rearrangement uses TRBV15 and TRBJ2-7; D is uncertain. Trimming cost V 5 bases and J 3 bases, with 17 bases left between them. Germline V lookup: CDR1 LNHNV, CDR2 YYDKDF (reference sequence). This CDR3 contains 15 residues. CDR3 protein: CATSPDPASRYEQYF. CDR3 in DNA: TGTGCCACCAGCCCCGACCCAGCCTCCCGCTACGAGCAGTACTTC.

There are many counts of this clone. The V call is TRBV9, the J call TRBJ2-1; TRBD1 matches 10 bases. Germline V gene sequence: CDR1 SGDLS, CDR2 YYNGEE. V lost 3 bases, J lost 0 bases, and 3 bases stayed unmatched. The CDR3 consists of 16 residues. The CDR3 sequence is CASSEGQGISYNEQFF. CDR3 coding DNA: TGTGCCAGCAGCGAGGGACAGGGGATCTCCTACAATGAGCAGTTCTTC.

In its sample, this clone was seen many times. The CDR3 region is CASSLVGWDEQFF. CDR3 bases: TGTGCCAGCAGCTTAGTAGGGTGGGATGAGCAGTTCTTC. The chain couples TRBV7-2 to TRBJ2-1; D is unclear. V gave up 1 base and J gave up 8 bases, with 9 bases separating them. This CDR3 has 13 amino acids. Germline CDR1 reads SGHTA; CDR2 reads FQGNSA.

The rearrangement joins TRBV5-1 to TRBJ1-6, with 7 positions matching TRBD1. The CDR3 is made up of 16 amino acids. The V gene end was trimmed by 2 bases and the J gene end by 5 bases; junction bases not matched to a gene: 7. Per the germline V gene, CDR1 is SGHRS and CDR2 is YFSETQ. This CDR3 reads CASSLVPGTDNSPLHF. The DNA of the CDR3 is TGCGCCAGCAGCTTAGTACCCGGGACAGATAATTCACCCCTCCACTTT.

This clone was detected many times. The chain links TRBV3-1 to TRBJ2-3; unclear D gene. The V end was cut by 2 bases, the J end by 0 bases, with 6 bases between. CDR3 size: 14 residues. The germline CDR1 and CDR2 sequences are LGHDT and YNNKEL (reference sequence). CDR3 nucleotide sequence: TGTGCCAGCAGCCAATACACGAGCACAGATACGCAGTATTTT. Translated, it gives CASSQYTSTDTQYF.

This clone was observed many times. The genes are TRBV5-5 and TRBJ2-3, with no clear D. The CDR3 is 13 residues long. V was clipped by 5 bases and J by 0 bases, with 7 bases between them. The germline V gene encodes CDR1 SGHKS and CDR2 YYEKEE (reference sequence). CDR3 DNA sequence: TGTGCCAGCAGTGCTTCTAGCACAGATACGCAGTATTTT. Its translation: CASSASSTDTQYF.

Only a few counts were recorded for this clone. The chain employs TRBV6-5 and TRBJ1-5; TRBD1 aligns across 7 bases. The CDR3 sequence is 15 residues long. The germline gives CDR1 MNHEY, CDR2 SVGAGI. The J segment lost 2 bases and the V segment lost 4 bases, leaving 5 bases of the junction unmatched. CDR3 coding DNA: TGTGCCAGCAGTTTCAGGGACAGCCGCAATCAGCCCCAGCATTTT. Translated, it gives CASSFRDSRNQPQHF.

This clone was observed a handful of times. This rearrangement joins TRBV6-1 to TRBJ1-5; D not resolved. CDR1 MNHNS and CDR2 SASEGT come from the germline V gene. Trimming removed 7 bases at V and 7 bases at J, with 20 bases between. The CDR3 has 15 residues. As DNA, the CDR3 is TGTGCCAGCAATGACTTCTGGGGAAGAAGGCAGCCCCAGCATTTT. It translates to CASNDFWGRRQPQHF.